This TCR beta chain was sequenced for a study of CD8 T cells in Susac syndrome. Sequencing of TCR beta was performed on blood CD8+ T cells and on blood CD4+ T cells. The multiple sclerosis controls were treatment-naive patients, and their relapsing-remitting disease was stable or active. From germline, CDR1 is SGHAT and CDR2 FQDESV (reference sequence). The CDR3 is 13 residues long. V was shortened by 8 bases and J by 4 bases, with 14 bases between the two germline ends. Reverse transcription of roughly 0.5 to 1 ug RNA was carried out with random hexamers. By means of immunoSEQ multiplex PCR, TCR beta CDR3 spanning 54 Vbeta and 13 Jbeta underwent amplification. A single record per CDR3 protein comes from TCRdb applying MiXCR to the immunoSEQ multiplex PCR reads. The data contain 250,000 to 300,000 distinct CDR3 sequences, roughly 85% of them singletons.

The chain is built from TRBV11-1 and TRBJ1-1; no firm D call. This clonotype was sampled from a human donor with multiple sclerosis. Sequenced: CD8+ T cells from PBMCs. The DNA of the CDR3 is TGTGCCAGCGGGATGGACGAAGCCACTGAAGCTTTCTTT. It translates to CASGMDEATEAFF.